This entry concerns a single T cell receptor beta chain. Its antigen is undetermined. There were likely unrecorded immune exposures, though donors were nominally healthy when sampled. The source of the sample is a study of cytomegalovirus exposure and HLA in healthy donors. General study findings and limits: Later work found that TCR association rates differed between HLA loci; DRB1 had the most and HLA-C the fewest. It was assumed in the presence/absence analyses that sequencing depth was roughly uniform across donors.

The V and J ends lost 0 bases and 0 bases respectively, with 6 bases between them. CDR1 SGHNT and CDR2 YYREEE come from the germline V gene (reference sequence). This CDR3 contains 14 residues. PCR primers comprised 60 Vbeta and 13 Jbeta primers. This table comes from immunoSEQ multiplex PCR, and its TCRdb copy is limited to in-frame clones, with some not included. The table lists around 140,000 clones, 80% of them singletons. Sequences were obtained from PBMCs. The clonotype comes from a man aged 35 to 55 in good health and CMV-seronegative. This sequence joins TRBV5-4 and TRBJ1-1, with D hard to call. Here the CDR3 reads CASSLGAVNTEAFF. CDR3 coding DNA: TGTGCCAGCAGCTTGGGAGCGGTGAACACTGAAGCTTTCTTT.